The TCR beta chain under discussion was sequenced for a study of CXCR3-negative and CXCR3-positive naive CD8 T cells. Study conclusions and caveats: Post-cryopreservation CXCR3 expression was partly diminished, and the bulk of assays employed fresh PBMCs. Memory CD8+ cells showed much lower diversity, while both naive subsets were comparably high.

Sorting was done in triplicate for each CD8+ T cell subset (under 330,000 cells each). Details on this clonotype: Its antigen is unknown.

Each TRB cDNA library was prepared by 5' RACE (with UMI labels). TCRdb re-called the 5' RACE reads; one entry per CDR3 protein, DNA not given. The sample table sets out some 130,000 distinct CDR3 sequences. The receptor comes from a human donor in good health. Some clones in this sample may be carry-over from other donors' samples. Sample: naive CXCR3- CD8+ T cells from blood. Described subset: CD45RO-CCR7+CD27+CD95- naive CD8+ T cells lacking CXCR3 (TNR3-).

CDR3 sequence reads: CASSLENAPGIEQYF. The chain recombines TRBV7-8 with TRBJ2-7; the D call from TCRdb, TRBD1, cannot be confirmed without DNA. Germline loops: CDR1 SGHVS, CDR2 FQNEAQ. The CDR3 totals 15 residues. Full variable domain (rest looked up from reference TRBV7-8 and TRBJ2-7): GAGVSQSPRYKVAKRGQDVALRCDPISGHVSLFWYQQALGQGPEFLTYFQNEAQLDKSGLPSDRFFAERPEGSVSTLKIQRTQQEDSAVYLCASSLENAPGIEQYFGPGTRLTVT.